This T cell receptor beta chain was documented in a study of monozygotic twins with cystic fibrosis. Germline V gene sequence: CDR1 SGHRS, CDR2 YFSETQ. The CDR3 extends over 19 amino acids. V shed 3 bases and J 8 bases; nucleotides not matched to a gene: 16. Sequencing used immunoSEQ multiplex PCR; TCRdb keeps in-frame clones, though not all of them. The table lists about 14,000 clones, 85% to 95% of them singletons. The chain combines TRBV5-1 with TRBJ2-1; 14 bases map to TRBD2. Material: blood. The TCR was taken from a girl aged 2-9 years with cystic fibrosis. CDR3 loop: CASSSISPGLAGEEDEQFF. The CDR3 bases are TGCGCCAGCAGCTCTATCAGCCCGGGACTAGCGGGAGAGGAGGATGAGCAGTTCTTC.